This is a list of T cell receptor beta chains from one sample in a study of blood T cell repertoires in COVID-19. Clones were sequenced by immunoSEQ multiplex PCR, and TCRdb holds only the in-frame ones, with some missing. The sample shows around 280,000 clones, approximately 90% of them seen only once. Specimen: peripheral blood. These receptors originate from a woman between 45 and 60 years old who had recovered from COVID-19. The CDR3 runs from the conserved cysteine through the conserved F or W. A D gene is named only where the DNA matches it firmly. Clone size is given for some rows only: seen once, a few or many times, or a class if the clone is expanded.

CDR3 DNA: TGTGCCAGCAGTTTATGGAGTACTGAAGCTTTCTTT; CDR3 protein: CASSLWSTEAFF; D gene: -; V gene: TRBV12-3/TRBV12-4; J gene: TRBJ1-1; clone size: -
CDR3 DNA: TGTGCCAGCAGTTTGGACAGTCTGAGGCAGCCCCAGCATTTT; CDR3 protein: CASSLDSLRQPQHF; D gene: -; V gene: TRBV27; J gene: TRBJ1-5; clone size: few
CDR3 DNA: TGTGCCAGCAGCCGACCACCTAGAGCGGGGGCCACCACATCCTACGAGCAGTACTTC; CDR3 protein: CASSRPPRAGATTSYEQYF; D gene: TRBD2; V gene: TRBV5-5; J gene: TRBJ2-7; clone size: -
CDR3 DNA: TGTGCCAGCAGTGAACTCAGGGCTGGTCAGCCCCAGCATTTT; CDR3 protein: CASSELRAGQPQHF; D gene: -; V gene: TRBV6-1; J gene: TRBJ1-5; clone size: -
CDR3 DNA: TGTGCCAGCAGTACGCCCCTTGAGGGCCGGGAGCTGTTTTTT; CDR3 protein: CASSTPLEGRELFF; D gene: -; V gene: TRBV6-5; J gene: TRBJ2-2; clone size: -
CDR3 DNA: TGCGCCAGCAGCCAGGGCCCGGGGACTGGAAACACCATATATTTT; CDR3 protein: CASSQGPGTGNTIYF; D gene: -; V gene: TRBV4-3; J gene: TRBJ1-3; clone size: -
CDR3 DNA: TGCAGTGCTAGTCTATCAGGGGCCAGCGCAGATACGCAGTATTTT; CDR3 protein: CSASLSGASADTQYF; D gene: -; V gene: TRBV20-1; J gene: TRBJ2-3; clone size: -
CDR3 DNA: TGTGCCAGCAGCTCTAGGGGGGGACAGGGTCAAGGCTACACCTTC; CDR3 protein: CASSSRGGQGQGYTF; D gene: TRBD1; V gene: TRBV7-2; J gene: TRBJ1-2; clone size: -
CDR3 DNA: TGCGCCAGCAGCCCCGGACTAACCGGAAAGACCCAGTACTTC; CDR3 protein: CASSPGLTGKTQYF; D gene: -; V gene: TRBV5-1; J gene: TRBJ2-5; clone size: -
CDR3 DNA: TGTGCCAGCAGCTTATTAAGCGGGAGAAACAATGAGCAGTTCTTC; CDR3 protein: CASSLLSGRNNEQFF; D gene: TRBD2; V gene: TRBV7-9; J gene: TRBJ2-1; clone size: -
CDR3 DNA: TGTGCCAGCAGCTCCCCAGGGATCTATAATTCACCCCTCCACTTT; CDR3 protein: CASSSPGIYNSPLHF; D gene: -; V gene: TRBV7-2; J gene: TRBJ1-6; clone size: -
CDR3 DNA: TGTGCCAGCAGCGGACTCGGAGAGGAGCAGTACTTC; CDR3 protein: CASSGLGEEQYF; D gene: -; V gene: TRBV9; J gene: TRBJ2-7; clone size: once
CDR3 DNA: TGCGCCAGCAGCCCTGGACAGGGCTCCTACGAGCAGTACTTC; CDR3 protein: CASSPGQGSYEQYF; D gene: TRBD1; V gene: TRBV5-1; J gene: TRBJ2-7; clone size: -
CDR3 DNA: TGTGCCAGTAGTATCAACCGACAGGGGAGAAATGGCTACACCTTC; CDR3 protein: CASSINRQGRNGYTF; D gene: TRBD1; V gene: TRBV19; J gene: TRBJ1-2; clone size: -
CDR3 DNA: TGTGCCAGCAGTTTAGGAGGAAAGGGTAACACTGAAGCTTTCTTT; CDR3 protein: CASSLGGKGNTEAFF; D gene: -; V gene: TRBV28; J gene: TRBJ1-1; clone size: -
CDR3 DNA: TGTGCCTGGAGTACTCCCCGGACTAGCGGGAGCAACGAGCAGTACTTC; CDR3 protein: CAWSTPRTSGSNEQYF; D gene: TRBD2; V gene: TRBV30; J gene: TRBJ2-7; clone size: -
CDR3 DNA: TGTGCCAGCAGCCTACCCGGGACTAGCGGGTACGAGCAGTACTTC; CDR3 protein: CASSLPGTSGYEQYF; D gene: TRBD2; V gene: TRBV5-4; J gene: TRBJ2-7; clone size: -
CDR3 DNA: TGTGCCAGCAGTTTATCCGGGACAGGATATGGCTACACCTTC; CDR3 protein: CASSLSGTGYGYTF; D gene: TRBD1; V gene: TRBV28; J gene: TRBJ1-2; clone size: -
CDR3 DNA: TGTGCCAGCAGCCCCGGTAGAGGCAATGGAAACACCATATATTTT; CDR3 protein: CASSPGRGNGNTIYF; D gene: -; V gene: TRBV4-2; J gene: TRBJ1-3; clone size: -
CDR3 DNA: TGTGCCAGTAGTATTGATCAGTGGGGGGATTCACCCCTCCACTTT; CDR3 protein: CASSIDQWGDSPLHF; D gene: -; V gene: TRBV19; J gene: TRBJ1-6; clone size: -
CDR3 DNA: TGTGCCAGCAGTTACCAAGGGACAGGCCTCTCCTACGAGCAGTACTTC; CDR3 protein: CASSYQGTGLSYEQYF; D gene: TRBD1; V gene: TRBV6-5; J gene: TRBJ2-7; clone size: -
CDR3 DNA: TGCGCCAGCAGAACTGCGTGGGGCCTCCCCAACTACAATGAGCAGTTCTTC; CDR3 protein: CASRTAWGLPNYNEQFF; D gene: -; V gene: TRBV4-3; J gene: TRBJ2-1; clone size: -
CDR3 DNA: TGTGCCAGCAGCAAGACAGTGAACACTGAAGCTTTCTTT; CDR3 protein: CASSKTVNTEAFF; D gene: -; V gene: TRBV5-6; J gene: TRBJ1-1; clone size: -
CDR3 DNA: TGCGCCAGCAGCCAAGGGGCGGGGGTCTACGAGCAGTACTTC; CDR3 protein: CASSQGAGVYEQYF; D gene: TRBD2; V gene: TRBV4-3; J gene: TRBJ2-7; clone size: -
CDR3 DNA: TGCGCCAGCAGCGGAGGGACAGGGGAAGGGTATGGCTACACCTTC; CDR3 protein: CASSGGTGEGYGYTF; D gene: TRBD1; V gene: TRBV5-1; J gene: TRBJ1-2; clone size: -
CDR3 DNA: TGTGCCAGCAGCCCCGTCGTAGCGGGGGGGATGAACACCGGGGAGCTGTTTTTT; CDR3 protein: CASSPVVAGGMNTGELFF; D gene: TRBD2; V gene: TRBV4-2; J gene: TRBJ2-2; clone size: once
CDR3 DNA: TGTGCCAGCAGTTTAGCGGGGACGGGGGCCAACGTCCTGACTTTC; CDR3 protein: CASSLAGTGANVLTF; D gene: -; V gene: TRBV28; J gene: TRBJ2-6; clone size: -
CDR3 DNA: TGTGCCAGCAGTTACTGGAGTCGGCCCCAGCATTTT; CDR3 protein: CASSYWSRPQHF; D gene: -; V gene: TRBV6-2/TRBV6-3; J gene: TRBJ1-5; clone size: -
CDR3 DNA: TGCGCCAGCAGCTTGGCCGTCGTCAGCGCGAACACCGGGGAGCTGTTTTTT; CDR3 protein: CASSLAVVSANTGELFF; D gene: -; V gene: TRBV5-1; J gene: TRBJ2-2; clone size: -
CDR3 DNA: TGTGCCATCAGTGAGCTTCCGGGACAGGGTTCATACGAGCAGTACTTC; CDR3 protein: CAISELPGQGSYEQYF; D gene: TRBD1; V gene: TRBV10-3; J gene: TRBJ2-7; clone size: -
CDR3 DNA: TGCGCCAGCAGCCAAGGCGGAGACTTGTCCCGGTTCTTC; CDR3 protein: CASSQGGDLSRFF; D gene: -; V gene: TRBV4-1; J gene: TRBJ2-1; clone size: -
CDR3 DNA: TGTGCCAGCAGTTATCCCCCCGGGCGGGGCCCAGATACGCAGTATTTT; CDR3 protein: CASSYPPGRGPDTQYF; D gene: -; V gene: TRBV6-5; J gene: TRBJ2-3; clone size: -
CDR3 DNA: TGTGCCAGCAGCCTACTCAGCGGGAGGGGAAACGGGGAGCTGTTTTTT; CDR3 protein: CASSLLSGRGNGELFF; D gene: TRBD2; V gene: TRBV5-6; J gene: TRBJ2-2; clone size: -
CDR3 DNA: TGCGCCAGCAGCCAAACGAGGGAGCACTATGGCTACACCTTC; CDR3 protein: CASSQTREHYGYTF; D gene: -; V gene: TRBV4-3; J gene: TRBJ1-2; clone size: -
CDR3 DNA: TGTGCCAGCAGCTTTCTTCCGAGCGGGGGGCTCACCTACGAGCAGTACTTC; CDR3 protein: CASSFLPSGGLTYEQYF; D gene: TRBD2; V gene: TRBV5-6; J gene: TRBJ2-7; clone size: -
CDR3 DNA: TGTGCCAGCAGCTTAGTGGGCAGTGAAGCTTTCTTT; CDR3 protein: CASSLVGSEAFF; D gene: -; V gene: TRBV11-2; J gene: TRBJ1-1; clone size: -
CDR3 DNA: TGCGCCAGCAGTGATACTAGCAACTACGAGCAGTACTTC; CDR3 protein: CASSDTSNYEQYF; D gene: -; V gene: TRBV10-1; J gene: TRBJ2-7; clone size: -
CDR3 DNA: TGTGCCACCTTAGACGGCGACCAGGAAGAGACCCAGTACTTC; CDR3 protein: CATLDGDQEETQYF; D gene: -; V gene: TRBV24-1; J gene: TRBJ2-5; clone size: -
CDR3 DNA: TGTGCCAGCAGCTTGGTCCTCAGGGACTTTAATTCACCCCTCCACTTT; CDR3 protein: CASSLVLRDFNSPLHF; D gene: -; V gene: TRBV7-2; J gene: TRBJ1-6; clone size: -
CDR3 DNA: TGTGCCAGCCGTAGGGGGGGGGCTAAGTACGAGCAGTACTTC; CDR3 protein: CASRRGGAKYEQYF; D gene: -; V gene: TRBV13; J gene: TRBJ2-7; clone size: once
CDR3 DNA: TGCGCCAGCAGCCAAGGCAGTATGAACTATGGCTACACCTTC; CDR3 protein: CASSQGSMNYGYTF; D gene: -; V gene: TRBV4-1; J gene: TRBJ1-2; clone size: once
CDR3 DNA: TGTGCCAGCAGTGGGACAGGGAGGGACGAGCAGTACTTC; CDR3 protein: CASSGTGRDEQYF; D gene: TRBD1; V gene: TRBV27; J gene: TRBJ2-7; clone size: -
CDR3 DNA: TGTGCCAGCAGGGGACAAGAGACTGAAGCTTTCTTT; CDR3 protein: CASRGQETEAFF; D gene: -; V gene: TRBV2; J gene: TRBJ1-1; clone size: -
CDR3 DNA: TGTGCCAGTAGGTTCACAGGGGTAGATTATGGCTACACCTTC; CDR3 protein: CASRFTGVDYGYTF; D gene: TRBD1; V gene: TRBV19; J gene: TRBJ1-2; clone size: -
CDR3 DNA: TGTGCTAGTGGTTTGGCCCTACAGGGGCGTAGTCCCCAGCATTTT; CDR3 protein: CASGLALQGRSPQHF; D gene: TRBD1; V gene: TRBV12-5; J gene: TRBJ1-5; clone size: -
CDR3 DNA: TGCAGCGCCCTCGGGGAAAGGCATGGCTACACCTTC; CDR3 protein: CSALGERHGYTF; D gene: -; V gene: TRBV29-1; J gene: TRBJ1-2; clone size: -
CDR3 DNA: TGTGCCAGCAGCTTCGATGGGTTCCGGGGTGAAGCTTTCTTT; CDR3 protein: CASSFDGFRGEAFF; D gene: -; V gene: TRBV5-4; J gene: TRBJ1-1; clone size: once
CDR3 DNA: TGCGCCAGCAGCCCCGGCGGACAGGGGGCCACTGAAGCTTTCTTT; CDR3 protein: CASSPGGQGATEAFF; D gene: TRBD1; V gene: TRBV4-3; J gene: TRBJ1-1; clone size: -
CDR3 DNA: TGTGCCAGTAAGTCGGTGAACACCGGGGAGCTGTTTTTT; CDR3 protein: CASKSVNTGELFF; D gene: -; V gene: TRBV19; J gene: TRBJ2-2; clone size: once
CDR3 DNA: TGTGCCAGCTCACCCGTCAGCAGGGAAAAACTGTTTTTT; CDR3 protein: CASSPVSREKLFF; D gene: -; V gene: TRBV18; J gene: TRBJ1-4; clone size: -
CDR3 DNA: TGTGCCAGCAGTCCGCCCAGCGGGAGATTAGCCTACGAGCAGTACTTC; CDR3 protein: CASSPPSGRLAYEQYF; D gene: TRBD2; V gene: TRBV6-2/TRBV6-3; J gene: TRBJ2-7; clone size: -
CDR3 DNA: TGTGCCAGCAGCTTAGTAGGACAGGGGACCCAGCCCCAGCATTTT; CDR3 protein: CASSLVGQGTQPQHF; D gene: TRBD1; V gene: TRBV7-2; J gene: TRBJ1-5; clone size: -
CDR3 DNA: TGTGCCAGCGGAAGAACTACGGCTCGGGAGCAGTACTTC; CDR3 protein: CASGRTTAREQYF; D gene: -; V gene: TRBV7-9; J gene: TRBJ2-7; clone size: -
CDR3 DNA: TGCGCCAGCAGCCAAGATCCGCATAGCAACGGAGAGACCCAGTACTTC; CDR3 protein: CASSQDPHSNGETQYF; D gene: -; V gene: TRBV4-3; J gene: TRBJ2-5; clone size: few
CDR3 DNA: TGTGCCAGCAGTCCTCGGGACTCGAATGCTCTAAACACCGGGGAGCTGTTTTTT; CDR3 protein: CASSPRDSNALNTGELFF; D gene: -; V gene: TRBV27; J gene: TRBJ2-2; clone size: -
CDR3 DNA: TGTGCCAGCAGTTCCACCAAGACAGATAACTATGGCTACACCTTC; CDR3 protein: CASSSTKTDNYGYTF; D gene: -; V gene: TRBV28; J gene: TRBJ1-2; clone size: -
CDR3 DNA: TGTGCCAGCAGTTACCGGGGACAGGGACCTGAAGCTTTCTTT; CDR3 protein: CASSYRGQGPEAFF; D gene: TRBD1; V gene: TRBV6-5; J gene: TRBJ1-1; clone size: -
CDR3 DNA: TGTGCCAGCAGCCACGGACAGGGCCTAAGCACAGATACGCAGTATTTT; CDR3 protein: CASSHGQGLSTDTQYF; D gene: TRBD1; V gene: TRBV3-1/TRBV3-2; J gene: TRBJ2-3; clone size: -
CDR3 DNA: TGTGCCAGCAGCTTGACAGCGAACACTGAAGCTTTCTTT; CDR3 protein: CASSLTANTEAFF; D gene: -; V gene: TRBV7-2; J gene: TRBJ1-1; clone size: -
CDR3 DNA: TGTGCCATCCTGTGGGGAGATGGCTACACCTTC; CDR3 protein: CAILWGDGYTF; D gene: -; V gene: TRBV10-3; J gene: TRBJ1-2; clone size: -